These 21 T cell receptor beta chains share one sample of origin, sequenced in a study of cytomegalovirus exposure and HLA in healthy donors. PCR was performed using 60 Vbeta and 13 Jbeta primers. Sequenced by immunoSEQ multiplex PCR; TCRdb stores in-frame clones only, minus some. This repertoire includes around 100,000 clones. Sequencing input: PBMCs. Source of these receptors: a man aged 50 to 60 in good health and CMV-seronegative.

The V gene is TRBV5-8, the J gene TRBJ2-1, with no clear D. Trimming stripped 4 bases from V and 4 bases from J, with 12 bases between. The germline CDR1 and CDR2 sequences are SGHTS and YDEGEE. The length of the CDR3 is 14 residues. The CDR3: CASSPLQAYNEQFF. In DNA form, the CDR3 reads TGTGCCAGCAGCCCCCTCCAGGCTTACAATGAGCAGTTCTTC.

The chain combines TRBV9 with TRBJ2-5; TRBD2 matches at 7 bases. Trimming at V came to 0 bases and at J to 4 bases, leaving 3 bases not matched to a gene. Germline V CDR1 and CDR2: SGDLS, YYNGEE. The length of the CDR3 is 14 residues. The CDR3 loop reads CASSVETSPETQYF. For the CDR3, the DNA is TGTGCCAGCAGCGTAGAGACTAGCCCAGAGACCCAGTACTTC.

The gene calls are TRBV4-1 and TRBJ2-7; 9 bases line up with TRBD1. This CDR3 spans 14 amino acids. Germline CDR1 reads MGHRA; CDR2 reads YSYEKL. V was pared by 1 base and J by 6 bases, with 4 bases of the junction left unmatched. Here the CDR3 reads CASSQGTGVAEQYF. DNA for the CDR3: TGCGCCAGCAGCCAAGGGACAGGGGTTGCCGAGCAGTACTTC.

Here the CDR3 DNA reads TGTGCCAGCAGCTTGAGGGGGACCTACCAGGTGGAACTGTTTTTT. It specifies CASSLRGTYQVELFF. The V gene is TRBV5-5, the J gene TRBJ1-4; tentatively, D is TRBD1 (6 bases). V was shortened by 1 base and J by 12 bases, with 19 bases between the two germline ends. Germline assignment: CDR1 SGHKS and CDR2 YYEKEE (reference sequence). The CDR3 spans 15 residues.

This chain uses TRBV5-4 with TRBJ1-1, with D possibly matching TRBD1 (6 bases). Germline CDR1 SGHNT, CDR2 YYREEE (reference sequence). Trimming removed 4 bases from V and 4 bases from J, with 14 bases in between. This CDR3 contains 14 residues. In nucleotides, the CDR3 is TGTGCCAGCAGCCGGGGGGCCGGGGGCACTGAAGCTTTCTTT. It yields the protein CASSRGAGGTEAFF.

This rearrangement joins TRBV27 to TRBJ2-2, with 7 nucleotides matching TRBD1. Germline CDR1 and CDR2: MNHEY and SMNVEV (reference sequence). V shed 4 bases and J 6 bases; nucleotides not matched to a gene: 8. There are 15 residues in the CDR3. CDR3 DNA: TGTGCCAGCAGTTCCCCAGGACAGGCCGCCGGGGAGCTGTTTTTT. This codes for CASSSPGQAAGELFF.

The CDR3 coding sequence is TGTGCCAGCAGCTCCAGACCCTATTCAGCGGATACGCAGTATTTT. Amino acid sequence: CASSSRPYSADTQYF. The chain is built from TRBV7-9 and TRBJ2-3; D unclear. The V end lost 4 bases, the J end lost 6 bases, and 17 bases lay between the germline ends. The CDR3 contains 15 residues. Germline CDR1 and CDR2: SEHNR and FQNEAQ (reference sequence).

The rearrangement joins TRBV10-3 to TRBJ2-7, with D tentatively TRBD2 (6 bases). V was pared by 1 base and J by 0 bases, with 10 bases between. This CDR3 region has 15 residues. Germline V gives CDR1 ENHRY, CDR2 SYGVKD. The CDR3 is CAISELPGGSYEQYF. The CDR3, as DNA: TGTGCCATCAGTGAGTTGCCCGGGGGCTCCTACGAGCAGTACTTC.

The rearrangement uses TRBV5-1 and TRBJ2-7; D might be TRBD1 (6 bases). CDR3 size: 15 residues. V was cut by 4 bases and J by 0 bases, with 14 bases left in between. CDR1 is SGHRS and CDR2 is YFSETQ in the germline V gene. CDR3 coding DNA: TGCGCCAGCAGCAAGGACAGATCGAGCTCCTACGAGCAGTACTTC. Its translation: CASSKDRSSSYEQYF.

This sequence joins TRBV6-6 and TRBJ2-7, with D possibly TRBD2 on 6 matching bases. Trimming took off 6 bases at V and 3 bases at J, with 9 bases between the two ends. Germline lookup yields CDR1 MNHNY and CDR2 SVGAGI (reference sequence). The CDR3 extends over 12 amino acids. The CDR3 here is CASSPTSYEQYF. The CDR3 nucleotides are TGTGCCAGCAGCCCGACTAGCTACGAGCAGTACTTC.

The chain carries TRBV18 and TRBJ2-1; 11 bases line up with TRBD2. CDR3 length: 16 amino acids. Looked up from germline, CDR1 is KGHSH and CDR2 is LQKENI. With V trimmed by 1 base and J by 5 bases, 4 bases remained unmatched. The CDR3 DNA sequence: TGTGCCAGCTCACCACGGCTAGCGGGGGGAAACAATGAGCAGTTCTTC. As protein: CASSPRLAGGNNEQFF.

Details on this clone: Its ends do not fully match the called genes, so a read error is possible. This chain joins TRBV2 and TRBJ2-7; possibly TRBD1 for D (5 bases). This CDR3 contains 12 residues. The germline CDR1 and CDR2 sequences are SNHLY and FYNNEI. CDR3 DNA: TGTGCCAGCAGTGAGTTAGGTTGGGGCCCGAGATTC. Protein: CASSELGWGPRF.

The chain joins TRBV5-1 to TRBJ2-7, with TRBD1 matching 7 bases. Per germline, CDR1 SGHRS and CDR2 YFSETQ. The CDR3 extends over 13 amino acids. V lost 4 bases, J lost 9 bases, and 10 bases stayed unmatched. CDR3 amino acids: CASSMGQSPGQYF. CDR3 nucleotide sequence: TGCGCCAGCAGCATGGGACAGAGTCCGGGGCAGTACTTC.

The chain is built from TRBV5-1 and TRBJ1-5; TRBD1 is a possible D gene (5 bases). The germline gives CDR1 SGHRS, CDR2 YFSETQ. Trimming left V 5 bases short and J 7 bases short, with 19 bases between. This CDR3 has 15 residues. This CDR3 reads CASSLQGVLGQPQHF. CDR3 DNA sequence: TGCGCCAGCAGTCTCCAAGGGGTCCTTGGCCAGCCCCAGCATTTT.

V is TRBV10-2 and J is TRBJ1-4, with TRBD1 as a possible D gene (5 bases). CDR1 is WSHSY and CDR2 is SAAADI in the germline V gene. V was clipped by 3 bases and J by 0 bases, with 11 bases between them. There are 16 residues in the CDR3. This CDR3 reads CASSDRLTATNEKLFF. The CDR3 DNA sequence: TGCGCCAGCAGTGACAGATTGACAGCAACTAATGAAAAACTGTTTTTT.

The rearrangement uses TRBV6-5 and TRBJ2-3, with 8 positions matching TRBD1. This CDR3 comprises 15 residues. With V trimmed by 5 bases and J by 2 bases, 6 bases remained unmatched. Per germline, CDR1 MNHEY and CDR2 SVGAGI. The CDR3 loop reads CASSPTGANTDTQYF. The CDR3 coding sequence is TGTGCCAGCAGTCCGACAGGGGCCAACACAGATACGCAGTATTTT.

The chain carries TRBV18 and TRBJ2-5; D may be TRBD1 (6 bases). The CDR3 runs 15 residues. CDR1 is KGHSH and CDR2 is LQKENI in the germline V gene. Deletions cut 2 bases from V and 7 bases from J, with 17 bases between. The CDR3 sequence is CASSPWSPRGGTQYF. The CDR3 DNA follows: TGTGCCAGCTCACCATGGTCACCAAGAGGGGGGACCCAGTACTTC.

This chain connects TRBV5-1 to TRBJ2-2; TRBD1 aligns across 7 bases. The CDR3 covers 14 residues. Unmatched junction bases numbered 5, after V lost 3 bases and J lost 6 bases. Germline CDR1 reads SGHRS; CDR2 reads YFSETQ. CDR3 region: CASSSIQGAGELFF. CDR3 nucleotides: TGCGCCAGCAGCTCAATTCAGGGGGCCGGGGAGCTGTTTTTT.

The rearrangement links TRBV29-1 to TRBJ1-1; D may be TRBD1 (6 bases). The CDR3 is 13 residues long. Trimming stripped 5 bases from V and 1 base from J, with 11 bases between. CDR1 is SQVTM and CDR2 is ANQGSEA in the germline V gene. CDR3: CSVRGQKNTEAFF. For the CDR3, the DNA is TGCAGCGTTCGGGGACAAAAGAACACTGAAGCTTTCTTT.

The rearrangement uses TRBV19 and TRBJ2-7; D might be TRBD2 (5 bases). The CDR3 has 13 amino acids. The V gene lost 10 bases and the J gene lost 0 bases, with 13 bases spanning the gap. Germline values: CDR1 LNHDA, CDR2 SQIVND (reference sequence). The CDR3 loop is CATADLNSYEQYF. The CDR3, as DNA: TGTGCCACTGCGGACTTAAACTCCTACGAGCAGTACTTC.

This chain links TRBV4-3 with TRBJ2-7; 8 nucleotides line up with TRBD1. With V trimmed by 4 bases and J by 1 base, 3 bases remained unmatched. CDR1 and CDR2 from the germline V gene are LGHNA and YSLEER. The CDR3 sequence is 14 residues long. CDR3 sequence (DNA): TGCGCCAGCAGCCCCCGGACAGGGTCCTACGAGCAGTACTTC. This codes for CASSPRTGSYEQYF.